This is a list of T cell receptor beta chains from one sample in a study of cytomegalovirus exposure and HLA in healthy donors. Sequencing used immunoSEQ multiplex PCR; TCRdb keeps in-frame clones, though not all of them. Of 95,000 to 130,000 clones listed, about four fifths are singletons. What was sequenced was PBMCs. The receptors come from a woman between 18 and 29 years old in good health and CMV-seronegative. Each CDR3 is given with its conserved first and last residue. Each record gives: D gene, V gene, J gene, CDR3 length, clone size, CDR3 DNA, CDR3 protein. The D gene is left open where the match is weak. Not all rows give a size; the values are once, few, many and, for expanded clones, a class.

d_call: -; v_call: TRBV5-4; j_call: TRBJ1-1; cdr3_length: 12; clone_size: -; cdr3_nt: TGTGCCAGCAGCGGGGGGGACACTGAAGCTTTCTTT; cdr3_aa: CASSGGDTEAFF
d_call: TRBD1; v_call: TRBV5-1; j_call: TRBJ2-5; cdr3_length: 12; clone_size: -; cdr3_nt: TGCGCCAGCATGGGACAGCCAAAGACCCAGTACTTC; cdr3_aa: CASMGQPKTQYF
d_call: -; v_call: TRBV28; j_call: TRBJ2-5; cdr3_length: 14; clone_size: -; cdr3_nt: TGTGCCAGCAGTTTATCGCGGGCTGGAGAGACCCAGTACTTC; cdr3_aa: CASSLSRAGETQYF
d_call: -; v_call: TRBV18; j_call: TRBJ1-3; cdr3_length: 15; clone_size: -; cdr3_nt: TGTGCCAGCTCACCGAGCGGTGGCTCTGGAAACACCATATATTTT; cdr3_aa: CASSPSGGSGNTIYF
d_call: -; v_call: TRBV10-3; j_call: TRBJ1-1; cdr3_length: 14; clone_size: -; cdr3_nt: TGTGCCATCAGTGACGAGTTCATGAACACTGAAGCTTTCTTT; cdr3_aa: CAISDEFMNTEAFF
d_call: TRBD2; v_call: TRBV10-2; j_call: TRBJ2-1; cdr3_length: 14; clone_size: -; cdr3_nt: TGCGCCAGCAGTGAGAGCGGGGGGTTGGGTGAGCAGTTCTTC; cdr3_aa: CASSESGGLGEQFF
d_call: -; v_call: TRBV7-9; j_call: TRBJ2-7; cdr3_length: 18; clone_size: -; cdr3_nt: TGTGCCAGCAGCTCCCTAAACCGGGACTTCCCCACGCCCTACGAGCAGTACTTC; cdr3_aa: CASSSLNRDFPTPYEQYF
d_call: TRBD2; v_call: TRBV11-2; j_call: TRBJ2-2; cdr3_length: 16; clone_size: once; cdr3_nt: TGTGCCAGCAGCTCGAGGGCGGGGGTTTCTACCGGGGAGCTGTTTTTT; cdr3_aa: CASSSRAGVSTGELFF
d_call: -; v_call: TRBV6-1; j_call: TRBJ1-1; cdr3_length: 15; clone_size: -; cdr3_nt: TGTGCCAGCAGGGGCGCGGGCCTCATGAACACTGAAGCTTTCTTT; cdr3_aa: CASRGAGLMNTEAFF
d_call: -; v_call: TRBV27; j_call: TRBJ2-7; cdr3_length: 14; clone_size: -; cdr3_nt: TGTGCCAGCAGAACCGGGGGAAGCTCCTACGAGCAGTACTTC; cdr3_aa: CASRTGGSSYEQYF
d_call: -; v_call: TRBV7-3; j_call: TRBJ2-2; cdr3_length: 13; clone_size: once; cdr3_nt: TGTGCCAGCAGCTTAACGGCCACCGGGGAGCTGTTTTTT; cdr3_aa: CASSLTATGELFF
d_call: TRBD2; v_call: TRBV5-8; j_call: TRBJ2-3; cdr3_length: 15; clone_size: once; cdr3_nt: TGTGCCAGCAGCCAACGGGGGGGTGACACAGATACGCAGTATTTT; cdr3_aa: CASSQRGGDTDTQYF
d_call: TRBD1; v_call: TRBV27; j_call: TRBJ1-6; cdr3_length: 14; clone_size: -; cdr3_nt: TGTGCCAGCAGTTTTAGGGGGCTAGGCTCACCCCTCCACTTT; cdr3_aa: CASSFRGLGSPLHF
d_call: -; v_call: TRBV30; j_call: TRBJ1-1; cdr3_length: 12; clone_size: -; cdr3_nt: TGTGCCTGGGGAACAGGGAACTCTGAAGCTTTCTTT; cdr3_aa: CAWGTGNSEAFF
d_call: -; v_call: TRBV5-1; j_call: TRBJ2-7; cdr3_length: 13; clone_size: -; cdr3_nt: TGCGCCAGCAGCTGGGGAGGGGGCTACGAGCAGTACTTC; cdr3_aa: CASSWGGGYEQYF
d_call: TRBD2; v_call: TRBV30; j_call: TRBJ2-5; cdr3_length: 15; clone_size: -; cdr3_nt: TGTGCCTGGAGTCCTTCCTGGGCGGGGGGGGAGACCCAGTACTTC; cdr3_aa: CAWSPSWAGGETQYF
d_call: TRBD1; v_call: TRBV7-3; j_call: TRBJ2-2; cdr3_length: 18; clone_size: -; cdr3_nt: TGTGCCAGCAGCTTATTGCGTTGGACAGGGGAGAACACCGGGGAGCTGTTTTTT; cdr3_aa: CASSLLRWTGENTGELFF
d_call: TRBD1; v_call: TRBV6-1; j_call: TRBJ2-7; cdr3_length: 13; clone_size: -; cdr3_nt: TGTGCCAGCAGTGTGGACAGGGGGAACGAGCAGTACTTC; cdr3_aa: CASSVDRGNEQYF
d_call: -; v_call: TRBV7-9; j_call: TRBJ1-1; cdr3_length: 14; clone_size: -; cdr3_nt: TGTGCCAGCGACCGAGGGGGAACGTACACTGAAGCTTTCTTT; cdr3_aa: CASDRGGTYTEAFF
d_call: -; v_call: TRBV4-2; j_call: TRBJ1-2; cdr3_length: 15; clone_size: -; cdr3_nt: TGTGCCAGCAGCCAAGATCGGGCAGGGAACTATGGCTACACCTTC; cdr3_aa: CASSQDRAGNYGYTF
d_call: -; v_call: TRBV5-4; j_call: TRBJ2-7; cdr3_length: 15; clone_size: once; cdr3_nt: TGTGCCAGCAGCTTGGGTCGGACTCCCGCCTACGAGCAGTACTTC; cdr3_aa: CASSLGRTPAYEQYF
d_call: TRBD1; v_call: TRBV6-1; j_call: TRBJ2-7; cdr3_length: 16; clone_size: -; cdr3_nt: TGTGCCAGCAGTGAAGCACTTGGACAGGCCTCCTACGAGCAGTACTTC; cdr3_aa: CASSEALGQASYEQYF
d_call: TRBD1; v_call: TRBV28; j_call: TRBJ1-1; cdr3_length: 15; clone_size: -; cdr3_nt: TGTGCCAGCATCTCATCAGGGGGGTGGGGCACTGAAGCTTTCTTT; cdr3_aa: CASISSGGWGTEAFF
d_call: -; v_call: TRBV6-5; j_call: TRBJ1-3; cdr3_length: 15; clone_size: -; cdr3_nt: TGTGCCGCGAGAAAGTCCGGGGTTGACGGAAACACCATATATTTT; cdr3_aa: CAARKSGVDGNTIYF
d_call: -; v_call: TRBV29-1; j_call: TRBJ1-2; cdr3_length: 13; clone_size: -; cdr3_nt: TGCAGCACCCCGGAGGGAGGGAACTATGGCTACACCTTC; cdr3_aa: CSTPEGGNYGYTF
d_call: TRBD2; v_call: TRBV9; j_call: TRBJ2-2; cdr3_length: 17; clone_size: -; cdr3_nt: TGTGCCAGCCCCTTGGCTACTAGCGGGGCGAACACCGGGGAGCTGTTTTTT; cdr3_aa: CASPLATSGANTGELFF
d_call: -; v_call: TRBV6-1; j_call: TRBJ2-5; cdr3_length: 15; clone_size: -; cdr3_nt: TGTGCCAGCAGTGAAGGCCCCGCAGTTGGAGAGACCCAGTACTTC; cdr3_aa: CASSEGPAVGETQYF
d_call: TRBD1; v_call: TRBV5-6; j_call: TRBJ2-3; cdr3_length: 17; clone_size: -; cdr3_nt: TGTGCCAGCAGCTTGGATCCCGCGCAGGGGGCGCGGGATACGCAGTATTTT; cdr3_aa: CASSLDPAQGARDTQYF
d_call: -; v_call: TRBV29-1; j_call: TRBJ1-1; cdr3_length: 15; clone_size: -; cdr3_nt: TGCAGCGTCCCATATGACCTTACCGGGGACACTGAAGCTTTCTTT; cdr3_aa: CSVPYDLTGDTEAFF
d_call: TRBD1; v_call: TRBV7-8; j_call: TRBJ2-7; cdr3_length: 16; clone_size: few; cdr3_nt: TGTGCCAGCAGCCGATCCGGGACAGCAGTCTCCTACGAGCAGTACTTC; cdr3_aa: CASSRSGTAVSYEQYF
d_call: -; v_call: TRBV9; j_call: TRBJ2-5; cdr3_length: 16; clone_size: once; cdr3_nt: TGTGCCAGCAGCGTTGGCACAGGGACCCCCCAAGAGACCCAGTACTTC; cdr3_aa: CASSVGTGTPQETQYF
d_call: -; v_call: TRBV7-6; j_call: TRBJ1-2; cdr3_length: 13; clone_size: -; cdr3_nt: TGTGCCAGCAGCTTAGGAGGCGGCTATGGCTACACCTTC; cdr3_aa: CASSLGGGYGYTF
d_call: -; v_call: TRBV2; j_call: TRBJ1-2; cdr3_length: 11; clone_size: -; cdr3_nt: TGTGCCAGCAGCGCACAGGGAGGCTACACCTTC; cdr3_aa: CASSAQGGYTF
d_call: -; v_call: TRBV5-1; j_call: TRBJ2-1; cdr3_length: 15; clone_size: -; cdr3_nt: TGCGCCAGCAGCTTGGGCGGAAAACCCCAGAATGAGCAGTTCTTC; cdr3_aa: CASSLGGKPQNEQFF
d_call: -; v_call: TRBV28; j_call: TRBJ1-2; cdr3_length: 14; clone_size: few; cdr3_nt: TGTGCCAGCAAAGAGGGGGGGCGCGCCTATGGCTACACCTTC; cdr3_aa: CASKEGGRAYGYTF